These T cell receptor beta chains were read from a single sample in a study of shared clonotypes between healthy human individuals. The method was immunoSEQ multiplex PCR; TCRdb's version includes in-frame clones alone and lacks a portion of them. The table has over 2,000,000 clones, 93% seen once. Sequenced sample: naive CD8+ T cells from PBMCs. The receptors come from a young man in good health. Some clones in this sample may be carry-over from other donors' samples. The CDR3 runs from the conserved cysteine through the conserved F or W. Fields, in order: CDR3 protein, CDR3 DNA, CDR3 length, D gene, clone size, J gene, V gene. D genes are given only for firm matches. Not all rows give a size; the values are once, few, many and, for expanded clones, a class.

CASSVSLREWGTDTQYF	TGTGCCAGCAGCGTATCGTTGCGGGAGTGGGGAACAGATACGCAGTATTTT	17	TRBD2	-	TRBJ2-3	TRBV9
CASSQDGAQGPNQPQHF	TGTGCCAGCAGCCAAGATGGGGCACAGGGCCCCAATCAGCCCCAGCATTTT	17	-	-	TRBJ1-5	TRBV4-2
CASSDRGDEKLFF	TGTGCCAGCTCCGACAGGGGGGATGAAAAACTGTTTTTT	13	TRBD1	-	TRBJ1-4	TRBV27
CASSFRLSAYNEQFF	TGTGCCAGCAGCTTTCGCCTTAGCGCCTACAATGAGCAGTTCTTC	15	-	once	TRBJ2-1	TRBV6-5
CASSLARGGVEQFF	TGTGCCAGCAGTTTAGCCAGGGGGGGGGTTGAGCAGTTCTTC	14	-	-	TRBJ2-1	TRBV27
CASSIVKSSYNEQFF	TGTGCCAGTAGTATAGTTAAGAGCTCCTACAATGAGCAGTTCTTC	15	-	-	TRBJ2-1	TRBV19
CASSLGTSDGYTF	TGTGCCAGCAGCTTGGGGACCTCGGATGGCTACACCTTC	13	-	once	TRBJ1-2	TRBV7-2
CASSFGQYEQYF	TGTGCCAGCAGCTTTGGCCAGTACGAGCAGTACTTC	12	-	-	TRBJ2-7	TRBV11-2
CASSGETGGTKNIQYF	TGTGCCAGCAGTGGGGAGACAGGGGGGACCAAAAACATTCAGTACTTC	16	TRBD1	-	TRBJ2-4	TRBV2
CAWSAGKGYHEQFF	TGTGCCTGGAGCGCGGGGAAGGGATACCATGAGCAGTTCTTC	14	-	once	TRBJ2-1	TRBV30
CASSLGELAGAYEQYF	TGTGCCAGCAGCTTAGGCGAACTAGCGGGAGCTTACGAGCAGTACTTC	16	TRBD2	-	TRBJ2-7	TRBV7-9
CASSLGWSGQPQHF	TGTGCCAGCAGCTTGGGATGGAGCGGGCAGCCCCAGCATTTT	14	-	-	TRBJ1-5	TRBV7-6
CASSTREMYLNTEAFF	TGTGCCAGCAGCACAAGGGAGATGTACCTCAACACTGAAGCTTTCTTT	16	-	-	TRBJ1-1	TRBV7-9
CASSIDQAVSGELFF	TGTGCCAGTAGTATAGATCAGGCAGTATCCGGGGAGCTGTTTTTT	15	-	once	TRBJ2-2	TRBV19
CASWGPGDPWDYEQYF	TGTGCCAGCTGGGGGCCTGGGGACCCATGGGATTACGAGCAGTACTTC	16	-	-	TRBJ2-7	TRBV6-6
CASIPGGRSNYGYTF	TGTGCCAGCATACCAGGGGGCCGATCTAACTATGGCTACACCTTC	15	TRBD1	-	TRBJ1-2	TRBV28
CASSPRGAPTLPTDTQYF	TGTGCCAGCAGCCCACGGGGGGCTCCTACCCTCCCCACAGATACGCAGTATTTT	18	-	few	TRBJ2-3	TRBV7-8
CASSVDRGRINEKLFF	TGTGCCAGCAGCGTCGACAGGGGGCGCATAAATGAAAAACTGTTTTTT	16	TRBD1	-	TRBJ1-4	TRBV7-8